The 26 T cell receptor beta chains below all came from one sample that was sequenced in a study of blood T cell repertoires in COVID-19 (dated by TCRdb to the early 2020s). The library came from the immunoSEQ multiplex PCR assay. The source is immuneACCESS, and TCRdb retained only in-frame sequences with V and J called. Part of the clones is not carried over; for the studies checked, unresolved V genes explain less than half of this, and the remainder is unexplained. For this sample there are fewer than 400,000 clones; 89% appear just once. The ten most abundant clones make up around 1.9% of the sample. Sample: peripheral blood. The receptor source for this set is a woman aged 30 to 39 with COVID-19, enrolled during active disease.

This chain links TRBV7-9 with TRBJ1-2, with no clear D. The germline V and J ends were trimmed by 5 bases and 4 bases, with 17 bases remaining between them. CDR1 is SEHNR and CDR2 is FQNEAQ in the germline V gene (reference sequence). CDR3 length: 15 residues. CDR3 sequence (DNA): TGTGCCAGCAGCAATATGCGGCAAGCCATCTATGGCTACACCTTC. This encodes CASSNMRQAIYGYTF.

A remark on this clone: The junction departs from germline at one end; a sequencing error may be responsible. The rearrangement joins TRBV6-5 to TRBJ1-5, with D possibly being TRBD1 (5 bases). Germline V lookup: CDR1 MNHEY, CDR2 SVGAGI. This CDR3 contains 13 residues. The CDR3 region is CASSYRGNQPQHF. The CDR3 DNA follows: TGTGCCAGCAGTTACAGGGGCAACCAGCCCCAGCATTTT.

The V call is TRBV20-1, the J call TRBJ1-1; D is uncertain. Germline CDR1 DFQATT, CDR2 SNEGSKA (reference sequence). The V end was cut by 7 bases, the J end by 2 bases, with 8 bases between. This CDR3 has 11 amino acids. The CDR3 loop reads CSVNTNTEAFF. CDR3 DNA: TGCAGTGTTAACACAAACACTGAAGCTTTCTTT.

This chain connects TRBV5-4 to TRBJ1-3, with D hard to call. The V and J ends lost 0 bases and 0 bases respectively, with 10 bases between them. The germline V gene has CDR1 SGHNT and CDR2 YYREEE (reference sequence). CDR3 length equals 16 residues. The CDR3 bases are TGTGCCAGCAGCTTGGCGCCGGGAAGCTCTGGAAACACCATATATTTT. Translation: CASSLAPGSSGNTIYF. Looking up the rest from reference TRBV5-4 and TRBJ1-3 gives the full variable domain: ETGVTQSPTHLIKTRGQQVTLRCSSQSGHNTVSWYQQALGQGPQFIFQYYREEENGRGNFPPRFSGLQFPNYSSELNVNALELDDSALYLCASSLAPGSSGNTIYFGEGSWLTVV.

The V and J genes are TRBV9 and TRBJ1-2; 8 nucleotides match TRBD1. J was trimmed by 7 bases and V by 0 bases; bases with no gene match: 5. CDR1 SGDLS and CDR2 YYNGEE come from the germline V gene. The CDR3 extends over 14 amino acids. The CDR3: CASSVGQGAFGYTF. CDR3 sequence (DNA): TGTGCCAGCAGCGTAGGTCAGGGGGCATTTGGCTACACCTTC.

The chain uses TRBV5-4 and TRBJ1-1; 8 bases map to TRBD1. This CDR3 region has 13 residues. The V gene end was trimmed by 4 bases and the J gene end by 8 bases; junction bases not matched to a gene: 7. Germline V CDR1 and CDR2: SGHNT, YYREEE (reference sequence). CDR3 sequence: CASSRGTGREAFF. CDR3 sequence (DNA): TGTGCCAGCAGCCGCGGGACAGGTAGAGAAGCTTTCTTT.

V gene TRBV11-2 combines with J gene TRBJ1-1; perhaps TRBD1 as D (5 bases). The CDR3 loop spans 16 amino acids. The germline V and J ends were trimmed by 3 bases and 3 bases, with 17 bases remaining between them. Germline-derived CDR1 and CDR2 are SGHAT and FQNNGV. The CDR3: CASSFSPRGRDTEAFF. The CDR3 region has the DNA TGTGCCAGCAGCTTCTCCCCTCGGGGGAGAGACACTGAAGCTTTCTTT.

The J gene is TRBJ2-3, the V gene TRBV5-8; 11 positions match TRBD1. V trimming: 10 bases; J trimming: 2 bases; junction bases outside the gene matches: 9. CDR3 length: 15 residues. Germline assignment: CDR1 SGHTS and CDR2 YDEGEE. CDR3 protein: CAVKLGQGATDTQYF. The CDR3 coding sequence is TGTGCCGTGAAGTTAGGACAGGGGGCCACAGATACGCAGTATTTT.

The rearrangement links TRBV3-1 (or the pseudogene TRBV3-2) to TRBJ1-1, with 7 bases lining up with TRBD1. J lost 6 bases, V lost 4 bases, and 11 bases had no gene match. The CDR3 consists of 15 residues. Germline V gene lookup returns CDR1 LGHDT and CDR2 YNNKEL (reference sequence). The CDR3 region has the DNA TGTGCCAGCAGCCCGGGTACAGGGGTGGTAGCTGAAGCTTTCTTT. Translation gives CASSPGTGVVAEAFF.

The chain's CDR3 is CASEGQQMNTEAFF. The CDR3 DNA follows: TGTGCCAGCGAGGGACAGCAGATGAACACTGAAGCTTTCTTT. The rearrangement links TRBV19 to TRBJ1-1; 7 nucleotides match TRBD1. From germline, CDR1 is LNHDA and CDR2 SQIVND (reference sequence). V dropped 9 bases and J dropped 0; count of bases not matched to a gene: 7. CDR3 length: 14 residues.

J is TRBJ2-5 and V is TRBV4-1; 13 bases are shared with TRBD2. CDR3 length: 18 residues. Germline CDR1 is MGHRA and CDR2 is YSYEKL. With 0 bases clipped from V and 2 bases from J, the junction kept 6 bases outside the gene matches. CDR3 sequence reads: CASSQELGTSGVQETQYF. The CDR3 nucleotides read TGCGCCAGCAGCCAAGAATTGGGGACTAGCGGGGTACAAGAGACCCAGTACTTC.

The CDR3 DNA is TGCGCCAGCAGCCTGGGGACAGGGGCCTATTATAATTCACCCCTCCACTTT. Its protein product is CASSLGTGAYYNSPLHF. V usage is TRBV5-1 and J usage is TRBJ1-6; TRBD1 agrees at 10 bases. Trimming cost V 4 bases and J 4 bases; bases outside gene matches: 8. The CDR3 is 17 residues long. Germline CDR1 is SGHRS and CDR2 is YFSETQ.

V usage is TRBV30 and J usage is TRBJ1-4; D unclear. V lost 7 bases to trimming and J lost 8 bases, with 14 bases between them. This CDR3 contains 12 residues. Germline values: CDR1 GTSNPN, CDR2 SVGIG (reference sequence). The CDR3 reads CAYGDSREKLFF. CDR3 nucleotide sequence: TGTGCCTATGGAGATTCACGCGAAAAACTGTTTTTT.

The CDR3 here is CASSSRGYGEAFF. CDR3 nucleotides: TGTGCCAGCAGTTCAAGGGGTTATGGTGAAGCTTTCTTT. The chain has TRBV6-2 or TRBV6-3 and TRBJ1-1; D is possibly TRBD1 (5 bases). This CDR3 is 13 amino acids long. CDR1 and CDR2 (germline): MNHEY, SVGEGT. Trimming left V 4 bases short and J 7 bases short, with 13 bases between.

The rearrangement links TRBV2 to TRBJ2-7, with TRBD1 matching over 9 bases. The V and J ends lost 6 bases and 3 bases, in that order; junction bases with no gene match: 9. CDR3 length equals 15 residues. The germline V gene has CDR1 SNHLY and CDR2 FYNNEI. In DNA form, the CDR3 reads TGTGCCAGCAGGGAGGACAGGGGAGGGATCTACGAGCAGTACGTC. Protein product: CASREDRGGIYEQYV.

This sequence joins TRBV11-2 and TRBJ2-5; 7 bases are shared with TRBD2. Unmatched junction bases numbered 17, after V lost 1 base and J lost 6 bases. Per germline, CDR1 SGHAT and CDR2 FQNNGV. The CDR3 length is 18 residues. The CDR3 loop reads CASSLGFVRGTYLKTQYF. CDR3 sequence (DNA): TGTGCCAGCAGCTTAGGTTTTGTGCGGGGGACTTATTTGAAGACCCAGTACTTC. The full variable domain, its missing parts supplied by reference TRBV11-2 and TRBJ2-5, is EAGVAQSPRYKIIEKRQSVAFWCNPISGHATLYWYQQILGQGPKLLIQFQNNGVVDDSQLPKDRFSAERLKGVDSTLKIQPAKLEDSAVYLCASSLGFVRGTYLKTQYFGPGTRLLVL.

In its sample, this clone was seen once. The V gene is TRBV30, the J gene TRBJ1-1; possibly TRBD1 for D (5 bases). The CDR3 contains 16 residues. The ends were cut back, 3 bases at V and 2 bases at J, with 19 bases in the middle. Germline V gene sequence: CDR1 GTSNPN, CDR2 SVGIG (reference sequence). The DNA of the CDR3 is TGTGCCTGGAGCCCATGGGCCCAGACAGATAACACTGAAGCTTTCTTT. It translates to CAWSPWAQTDNTEAFF.

The gene calls are TRBV30 and TRBJ2-1, with D unresolved. V was trimmed by 0 bases and J by 10 bases, leaving 7 bases between them. This CDR3 has 11 residues. The germline V gene has CDR1 GTSNPN and CDR2 SVGIG (reference sequence). CDR3 amino acids: CAWSVWLEQFF. The CDR3 region has the DNA TGTGCCTGGAGTGTCTGGCTCGAGCAGTTCTTC.

The chain combines TRBV11-2 with TRBJ1-3; no reliable D call. This CDR3 is 14 amino acids long. The V gene lost 5 bases and the J gene lost 5 bases, with 13 bases spanning the gap. CDR1 is SGHAT, CDR2 FQNNGV, per germline. The CDR3 nucleotides are TGTGCCAGCAGCATAGGTCGGGTCCGAAACACCATATATTTT. Amino acids: CASSIGRVRNTIYF.

V usage is TRBV7-2 and J usage is TRBJ2-1, with 10 bases that match TRBD2. The CDR3 has 16 residues. Germline values: CDR1 SGHTA, CDR2 FQGNSA. V was pared by 7 bases and J by 4 bases, with 10 bases of the junction left unmatched. CDR3 sequence reads: CASNPSSGGAYNEQFF. The CDR3 DNA sequence: TGTGCCAGCAACCCCTCTAGCGGGGGTGCATACAATGAGCAGTTCTTC. The complete variable domain, with remaining parts taken from reference TRBV7-2 and TRBJ2-1, reads GAGVSQSPSNKVTEKGKDVELRCDPISGHTALYWYRQSLGQGLEFLIYFQGNSAPDKSGLPSDRFSAERTGGSVSTLTIQRTQQEDSAVYLCASNPSSGGAYNEQFFGPGTRLTVL.

The J gene is TRBJ1-2, the V gene TRBV6-9; D remains unclear. Trimming stripped 10 bases from V and 2 bases from J, with 20 bases between. The CDR3 is 15 amino acids. Germline assignment: CDR1 MNHGY and CDR2 SVAAGI. The CDR3 loop reads CANTSPTPLNYGYTF. CDR3 DNA sequence: TGTGCCAACACTTCCCCGACTCCCTTGAACTATGGCTACACCTTC.

This chain links TRBV19 with TRBJ2-4; 7 nucleotides match TRBD1. Germline loops: CDR1 LNHDA, CDR2 SQIVND (reference sequence). V lost 8 bases and J lost 0; bases outside the gene matches: 7. The CDR3 spans 15 residues. Here the CDR3 reads CASAPGQLAKNIQYF. The CDR3 DNA sequence: TGTGCCAGTGCTCCGGGACAGCTAGCCAAAAACATTCAGTACTTC.

In its sample, this clone was seen many times. V and J are TRBV5-1 and TRBJ2-1; 12 bases are shared with TRBD2. CDR3 length: 15 residues. The V gene end was trimmed by 6 bases and the J gene end by 9 bases; junction bases not matched to a gene: 10. Germline-derived CDR1 and CDR2 are SGHRS and YFSETQ. The CDR3 DNA follows: TGCGCCAGCACCGAACTAGCGGGGGGTATGGGTGAGCAGTTCTTC. Its translation: CASTELAGGMGEQFF.

The V gene is TRBV5-4, the J gene TRBJ2-5, with a possible D match to TRBD1 (5 bases). The ends were cut back, 0 bases at V and 5 bases at J, with 14 bases in the middle. CDR3 size: 15 residues. Per germline, CDR1 SGHNT and CDR2 YYREEE (reference sequence). CDR3 sequence (DNA): TGTGCCAGCAGCTTGGCGCTAGGGGCTGGGGAGACCCAGTACTTC. Protein sequence: CASSLALGAGETQYF.

The chain has TRBV28 and TRBJ2-1, with 7 positions matching TRBD1. The V segment lost 6 bases and the J segment 0 bases; nucleotides outside the gene matches: 8. There are 16 residues in the CDR3. The germline gives CDR1 MDHEN, CDR2 SYDVKM. The CDR3 nucleotides are TGTGCCAGCAGAAGAACAGGGGATGCCTCCTACAATGAGCAGTTCTTC. Translated: CASRRTGDASYNEQFF.

The chain recombines TRBV3-1 (or the pseudogene TRBV3-2) with TRBJ1-1; 7 bases line up with TRBD1. Germline lookup yields CDR1 LGHDT and CDR2 YNNKEL (reference sequence). The CDR3 contains 14 residues. V was pared by 0 bases and J by 8 bases, with 6 bases of the junction left unmatched. In nucleotides, the CDR3 is TGTGCCAGCAGCCAAGACCGGACAGGTGGGGAAGCTTTCTTT. Translating gives CASSQDRTGGEAFF.